This passage covers 21 T cell receptor beta chains from one sample sequenced in a study of blood T cell repertoires in COVID-19. Clones were sequenced by immunoSEQ multiplex PCR, and TCRdb holds only the in-frame ones, with some missing. The sample has 250,000 to 350,000 clones; around 87% are singletons. The specimen was peripheral blood. Every receptor here comes from a man aged 18 to 30 with active or convalescent COVID-19.

This chain joins TRBV18 and TRBJ2-2, with D perhaps matching TRBD2 (5 bases). This CDR3 contains 15 residues. Germline V gene data show CDR1 as KGHSH and CDR2 as LQKENI. V gave up 3 bases and J gave up 4 bases, with 12 bases separating them. The CDR3 DNA follows: TGTGCCAGCTCACCTGCTAGCTTCGGCACCGGGGAGCTGTTTTTT. Its translation: CASSPASFGTGELFF.

The genes are TRBV11-2 and TRBJ2-5, with D perhaps matching TRBD2 (6 bases). V lost 4 bases to trimming and J lost 7 bases, with 22 bases between them. The CDR3 consists of 16 residues. Germline-derived CDR1 and CDR2 are SGHAT and FQNNGV. The CDR3 spells CASSSPGATLPGTQYF. The CDR3, as DNA: TGTGCCAGCAGCTCCCCGGGAGCCACCCTCCCGGGGACCCAGTACTTC.

V is TRBV27 and J is TRBJ1-5; no reliable D call. Trimming removed 0 bases from V and 5 bases from J, with 5 bases in between. This CDR3 spans 13 amino acids. Germline-derived CDR1 and CDR2 are MNHEY and SMNVEV (reference sequence). The CDR3 region is CASSLSPYQPQHF. The CDR3 region has the DNA TGTGCCAGCAGTTTATCCCCCTATCAGCCCCAGCATTTT.

The rearrangement joins TRBV6-5 to TRBJ1-1; D not certain. Germline V gives CDR1 MNHEY, CDR2 SVGAGI. The length of the CDR3 is 13 residues. Trimming pared 4 bases from V and 1 base from J, leaving 7 bases between. The CDR3 DNA is TGTGCCAGCAGTTTACGAGAGAACACTGAAGCTTTCTTT. Translating gives CASSLRENTEAFF.

This chain uses TRBV27 with TRBJ2-7; 7 positions agree with TRBD2. J gave up 6 bases and V 1 base, and 12 bases lay outside the gene matches. This CDR3 comprises 16 residues. In germline, CDR1 is MNHEY, CDR2 SMNVEV (reference sequence). In nucleotides, the CDR3 is TGTGCCAGCAGTTTATTTGTCGGGGAGGGGAGCGGCGAGCAGTACTTC. Encoded protein: CASSLFVGEGSGEQYF.

This chain uses TRBV28 with TRBJ2-2; perhaps TRBD1 as D (6 bases). The CDR3 is made up of 16 amino acids. V was pared by 0 bases and J by 0 bases, with 8 bases between. Germline CDR1 reads MDHEN; CDR2 reads SYDVKM. The CDR3 protein is CASSLWRTANTGELFF. The CDR3 DNA sequence: TGTGCCAGCAGTTTATGGAGGACAGCGAACACCGGGGAGCTGTTTTTT.

The V gene is TRBV28, the J gene TRBJ2-5; tentative D call: TRBD1 (5 bases). Germline V lookup: CDR1 MDHEN, CDR2 SYDVKM. The CDR3 consists of 14 residues. The germline V and J ends were trimmed by 6 bases and 3 bases, with 14 bases remaining between them. CDR3 region: CASRRGSGKETQYF. CDR3 DNA sequence: TGTGCCAGCAGAAGGGGTAGTGGGAAAGAGACCCAGTACTTC.

The rearrangement joins TRBV5-4 to TRBJ2-7; perhaps TRBD2 as D (6 bases). Germline CDR1 is SGHNT and CDR2 is YYREEE (reference sequence). Deletions cut 4 bases from V and 7 bases from J, with 18 bases between. The CDR3 sequence is 14 residues long. As DNA, the CDR3 is TGTGCCAGCAGCCCCGGGACGCGGGCGGGGGAGCAGTACTTC. It translates to CASSPGTRAGEQYF. The full variable domain, in which reference TRBV5-4 and TRBJ2-7 provide the parts outside the CDR3, is ETGVTQSPTHLIKTRGQQVTLRCSSQSGHNTVSWYQQALGQGPQFIFQYYREEENGRGNFPPRFSGLQFPNYSSELNVNALELDDSALYLCASSPGTRAGEQYFGPGTRLTVT.

This chain uses TRBV27 with TRBJ2-7, with TRBD1 as a possible D gene (8 bases). V shed 6 bases and J shed 4 bases, with 13 bases lying between them. Germline-derived CDR1 and CDR2 are MNHEY and SMNVEV (reference sequence). The CDR3 has 13 residues. CDR3 nucleotides: TGTGCCAGCAGAAACAGGGGGGGGTACGAGCAGTACTTC. Its protein product is CASRNRGGYEQYF.

The V and J genes are TRBV14 and TRBJ2-2; D gene uncertain. With 0 bases removed from V and 1 base from J, the gap between germline ends came to 9 bases. The CDR3 totals 16 residues. The germline V gene has CDR1 SGHDN and CDR2 FVKESK. In DNA form, the CDR3 reads TGTGCCAGCAGCCAAGAATCAACTCTGAACACCGGGGAGCTGTTTTTT. This translates into CASSQESTLNTGELFF.

V usage is TRBV5-1 and J usage is TRBJ2-1; 16 bases fit TRBD2. The V gene end was trimmed by 0 bases and the J gene end by 2 bases; junction bases not matched to a gene: 5. From germline, CDR1 is SGHRS and CDR2 YFSETQ. The CDR3 extends over 19 amino acids. CDR3 bases: TGCGCCAGCAGCTTGGCCCTCGGGACTAGCGGGAGGGCCTACAATGAGCAGTTCTTC. Residues: CASSLALGTSGRAYNEQFF.

The gene calls are TRBV7-8 and TRBJ1-2, with D maybe TRBD1 (5 bases). Trimming took off 0 bases at V and 4 bases at J, with 24 bases between the two ends. Looked up from germline, CDR1 is SGHVS and CDR2 is FQNEAQ. The CDR3 totals 19 residues. CDR3 bases: TGTGCCAGCAGCTTAGCGGGGCAGGGATCAGCTTTTGCCTCCTATGGCTACACCTTC. Its protein is CASSLAGQGSAFASYGYTF.

The V call is TRBV27, the J call TRBJ2-7; a weak D match, TRBD1 (6 bases). This CDR3 region has 14 residues. Germline V gives CDR1 MNHEY, CDR2 SMNVEV (reference sequence). Trimming left V 3 bases short and J 1 base short, with 10 bases between. This chain's CDR3 is CASSFSDSSYEQYF. The CDR3 DNA is TGTGCCAGCAGTTTCTCGGACAGTTCCTACGAGCAGTACTTC.

The chain combines TRBV29-1 with TRBJ2-1, with D possibly matching TRBD2 (7 bases). Trimming removed 0 bases from V and 4 bases from J, with 10 bases in between. Germline V gives CDR1 SQVTM, CDR2 ANQGSEA. This CDR3 comprises 14 residues. The CDR3 is CSVEDRGGYNEQFF. The CDR3 DNA sequence: TGCAGCGTTGAAGATAGGGGGGGGTACAATGAGCAGTTCTTC.

The J gene is TRBJ2-1, the V gene TRBV7-9; weak D call: TRBD2 (6 bases). The CDR3 totals 15 residues. CDR1 is SEHNR and CDR2 is FQNEAQ in the germline V gene (reference sequence). Trimming shortened V by 6 bases and J by 4 bases, and 16 bases separated the two germline ends. The CDR3 region is CASRPPAEGYNEQFF. The DNA of the CDR3 is TGTGCCAGCAGACCCCCAGCGGAGGGATACAATGAGCAGTTCTTC. The full variable domain, its missing parts supplied by reference TRBV7-9 and TRBJ2-1, is DTGVSQNPRHKITKRGQNVTFRCDPISEHNRLYWYRQTLGQGPEFLTYFQNEAQLEKSRLLSDRFSAERPKGSFSTLEIQRTEQGDSAMYLCASRPPAEGYNEQFFGPGTRLTVL.

This clone was counted only a few times. The chain carries TRBV4-1 and TRBJ2-7; 9 positions agree with TRBD2. Germline V gene sequence: CDR1 MGHRA, CDR2 YSYEKL. The length of the CDR3 is 18 residues. The V segment lost 6 bases and the J segment 6 bases; nucleotides outside the gene matches: 21. The DNA for the CDR3 is TGCGCCAGCAGTCCCCACGTTGTGCGAAGCGGGAGGTCCCTCGAGCAGTACTTC. It codes for CASSPHVVRSGRSLEQYF.

This sequence joins TRBV11-1 and TRBJ2-5; no reliable D call. Germline-derived CDR1 and CDR2 are SGHAT and FQDESV (reference sequence). Trimming took off 5 bases at V and 8 bases at J, with 12 bases between the two ends. The CDR3 loop spans 12 amino acids. The CDR3 sequence: CASSPDSKTQYF. The DNA of the CDR3 is TGTGCCAGCAGCCCAGATTCGAAAACCCAGTACTTC.

The chain carries TRBV7-9 and TRBJ1-5; D is possibly TRBD1 (5 bases). The CDR3 is made up of 12 amino acids. Trimming shortened V by 1 base and J by 10 bases, and 8 bases separated the two germline ends. CDR1 is SEHNR, CDR2 FQNEAQ, per germline (reference sequence). The CDR3 loop reads CASSLGGGPQHF. DNA of the CDR3: TGTGCCAGCAGCTTAGGCGGGGGTCCCCAGCATTTT.

This chain connects TRBV4-1 to TRBJ1-4, with unresolved D. V was cut by 4 bases and J by 6 bases, with 12 bases left in between. Germline CDR1 MGHRA, CDR2 YSYEKL. This CDR3 has 14 amino acids. The CDR3 spells CASSRKDGDEKLFF. CDR3 DNA: TGCGCCAGCAGCCGGAAGGACGGGGATGAAAAACTGTTTTTT.

This clone appeared a few times. The CDR3, as DNA: TGTGCCAGCACCCCCGACCCGGGAGGCTACGAGCAGTACTTC. Translating it yields CASTPDPGGYEQYF. This chain links TRBV7-9 with TRBJ2-7; 7 bases agree with TRBD2. Per the germline V gene, CDR1 is SEHNR and CDR2 is FQNEAQ (reference sequence). Germline trimming cut 7 bases from V and 3 bases from J; bases unmatched to any gene: 9. This CDR3 region has 14 residues. Filled out from reference TRBV7-9 and TRBJ2-7, the complete variable domain reads DTGVSQNPRHKITKRGQNVTFRCDPISEHNRLYWYRQTLGQGPEFLTYFQNEAQLEKSRLLSDRFSAERPKGSFSTLEIQRTEQGDSAMYLCASTPDPGGYEQYFGPGTRLTVT.

This clone was seen once. V and J are TRBV4-3 and TRBJ2-2, with TRBD2 matching over 10 bases. Germline lookup yields CDR1 LGHNA and CDR2 YSLEER. This CDR3 contains 19 residues. After removal of 4 bases from V and 5 bases from J, the junction contained 16 bases not matched to a gene. In DNA, the CDR3 is TGCGCCAGCAGCCCCGGGCGGGCTAGCGGGGGTTGGGTTACCGGGGAGCTGTTTTTT. This codes for CASSPGRASGGWVTGELFF.